These 12 T cell receptor beta chains came from one sample sequenced in a study of OX40 agonist ivuxolimab in advanced cancers. Sequenced by immunoSEQ multiplex PCR; TCRdb stores in-frame clones only, minus some. The sample yields approximately 40,000 clones, about nine tenths seen once. The sample in question was CD4+ or CD8+ T cells sorted from blood, obtained in a trial of the OX40 agonist ivuxolimab. Receptor source: an adult with an advanced solid tumor such as melanoma, head and neck, liver or kidney cancer.

CDR3 in DNA: TGTGCCAGCAGCACTTGGACAGGGGCCGGGGAGCTGTTTTTT. This sequence encodes CASSTWTGAGELFF. This rearrangement joins TRBV9 to TRBJ2-2, with TRBD1 identical over 9 bases. Germline CDR1 SGDLS, CDR2 YYNGEE. J lost 6 bases, V lost 4 bases, and 4 bases had no gene match. This CDR3 contains 14 residues.

The J gene is TRBJ2-1, the V gene TRBV7-3; the match to TRBD2 covers 8 bases. The CDR3 sequence is 15 residues long. The V gene end was trimmed by 2 bases and the J gene end by 5 bases; junction bases not matched to a gene: 5. CDR1 SGHTA and CDR2 FQGTGA come from the germline V gene. CDR3 DNA: TGTGCCAGCAGCTTAGTCGGGAGGGGGAACAATGAGCAGTTCTTC. This codes for CASSLVGRGNNEQFF.

The chain employs TRBV6-4 and TRBJ1-1; tentative D call: TRBD1 (6 bases). The germline V gene has CDR1 MRHNA and CDR2 SNTAGT. V was shortened by 7 bases and J by 2 bases, with 20 bases between the two germline ends. The CDR3 spans 16 residues. For the CDR3, the DNA is TGTGCCAGCACTCGCCCCGACAGGCACATTAACACTGAAGCTTTCTTT. The encoded protein is CASTRPDRHINTEAFF.

The rearrangement uses TRBV5-6 and TRBJ2-1; D is ambiguous. V dropped 1 base and J dropped 8 bases, with 7 bases sitting between them. The CDR3 sequence is 12 residues long. The germline CDR1 and CDR2 sequences are SGHDT and YYEEEE. The CDR3: CASSLLIDEQFF. In nucleotides, the CDR3 is TGTGCCAGCAGCTTGCTCATCGATGAGCAGTTCTTC. Using reference TRBV5-6 and TRBJ2-1 for the parts outside the CDR3, the full variable domain is DAGVTQSPTHLIKTRGQQVTLRCSPKSGHDTVSWYQQALGQGPQFIFQYYEEEERQRGNFPDRFSGHQFPNYSSELNVNALLLGDSALYLCASSLLIDEQFFGPGTRLTVL.

V is TRBV9 and J is TRBJ2-1; 8 bases are a match to TRBD2. Germline values: CDR1 SGDLS, CDR2 YYNGEE. With 0 bases clipped from V and 5 bases from J, the junction kept 13 bases outside the gene matches. The length of the CDR3 is 18 residues. The DNA for the CDR3 is TGTGCCAGCAGCGTAGAGTGGCTAGCGGGCAACATACACAATGAGCAGTTCTTC. It translates to CASSVEWLAGNIHNEQFF. The entire variable domain, with the rest obtained from reference TRBV9 and TRBJ2-1, is as follows: DSGVTQTPKHLITATGQRVTLRCSPRSGDLSVYWYQQSLDQGLQFLIQYYNGEERAKGNILERFSAQQFPDLHSELNLSSLELGDSALYFCASSVEWLAGNIHNEQFFGPGTRLTVL.

The V and J genes are TRBV15 and TRBJ2-3; 10 bases are shared with TRBD2. This CDR3 has 20 amino acids. The germline gives CDR1 LNHNV, CDR2 YYDKDF (reference sequence). The V and J ends lost 3 bases and 0 bases, in that order; junction bases with no gene match: 15. CDR3 protein: CATSRERTSGYSQSTDTQYF. For the CDR3, the DNA is TGTGCCACCAGCAGGGAGAGGACTAGCGGTTACAGCCAAAGCACAGATACGCAGTATTTT.

The CDR3 loop is CASSVADGQGLAGADEQFF. The CDR3 DNA reads as TGTGCCAGCAGCGTAGCGGATGGACAGGGACTAGCGGGAGCCGATGAGCAGTTCTTC. The genes are TRBV9 and TRBJ2-1; 14 positions agree with TRBD2. The CDR3 has 19 amino acids. Germline V CDR1 and CDR2: SGDLS, YYNGEE. Unmatched junction bases numbered 13, after V lost 0 bases and J lost 8 bases.

The chain joins TRBV28 to TRBJ1-2, with 9 positions matching TRBD1. J lost 7 bases, V lost 2 bases, and 8 bases had no gene match. The CDR3 is 15 amino acids. Per germline, CDR1 MDHEN and CDR2 SYDVKM. Here the CDR3 reads CASSLGAGTGIGYTF. As DNA, the CDR3 is TGTGCCAGCAGTTTAGGGGCCGGGACAGGGATTGGCTACACCTTC.

The V and J genes are TRBV30 and TRBJ1-5; TRBD1 matches at 9 bases. This CDR3 has 15 residues. Trimming removed 4 bases from V and 2 bases from J; junction bases left unmatched: 6. CDR1 and CDR2 (germline): GTSNPN, SVGIG (reference sequence). The CDR3 reads CAWNDRGLGNQPQHF. As DNA, the CDR3 is TGTGCCTGGAACGACAGGGGGTTAGGCAATCAGCCCCAGCATTTT.

The V gene is TRBV9, the J gene TRBJ2-3; the match to TRBD2 covers 8 bases. The CDR3 runs 18 residues. Germline lookup yields CDR1 SGDLS and CDR2 YYNGEE. V was clipped by 0 bases and J by 3 bases; unmatched bases: 12. This CDR3 is CASSVEEEGLGPTDTQYF. The DNA for the CDR3 is TGTGCCAGCAGCGTAGAGGAGGAGGGACTAGGCCCGACAGATACGCAGTATTTT.

This clone was seen a few times. Other DNA sequences within the sample encode an identical CDR3. The J gene is TRBJ1-5, the V gene TRBV30; D remains unclear. Germline loops: CDR1 GTSNPN, CDR2 SVGIG (reference sequence). This CDR3 has 12 amino acids. V lost 2 bases and J lost 4, with 6 bases in between. This chain's CDR3 is CAWSLGNQPQHF. The CDR3 nucleotides read TGTGCCTGGAGTCTGGGGAATCAGCCCCAGCATTTT.

This rearrangement joins TRBV11-2 to TRBJ1-2; tentatively, D is TRBD1 (6 bases). Between the trimmed V and J ends, which lost 2 bases and 8 bases, there was a span of 24 bases. The CDR3 runs 17 residues. Germline V gene sequence: CDR1 SGHAT, CDR2 FQNNGV. The CDR3 loop is CASSLTLRPDSLKGYTF. The DNA of the CDR3 is TGTGCCAGCAGCTTAACCCTACGGCCGGACAGTCTAAAAGGCTACACCTTC.